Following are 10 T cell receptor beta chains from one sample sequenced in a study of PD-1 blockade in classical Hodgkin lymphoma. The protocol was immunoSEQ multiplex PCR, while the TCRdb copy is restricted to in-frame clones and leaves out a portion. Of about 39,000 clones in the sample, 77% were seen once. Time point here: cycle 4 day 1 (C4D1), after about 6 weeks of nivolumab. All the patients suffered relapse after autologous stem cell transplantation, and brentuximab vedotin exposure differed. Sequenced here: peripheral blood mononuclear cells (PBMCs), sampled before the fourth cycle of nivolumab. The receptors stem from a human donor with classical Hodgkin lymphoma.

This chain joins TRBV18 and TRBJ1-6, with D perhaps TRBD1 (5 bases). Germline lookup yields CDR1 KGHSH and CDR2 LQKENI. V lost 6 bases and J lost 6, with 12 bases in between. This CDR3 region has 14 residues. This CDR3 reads CASSPTVTNSPLHF. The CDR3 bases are TGTGCCAGCTCCCCGACAGTAACTAATTCACCCCTCCACTTT.

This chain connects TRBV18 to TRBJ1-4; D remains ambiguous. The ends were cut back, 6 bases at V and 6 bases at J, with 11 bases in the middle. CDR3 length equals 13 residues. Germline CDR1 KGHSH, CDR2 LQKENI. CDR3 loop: CASSGPDYEKLFF. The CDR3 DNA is TGTGCCAGCTCGGGCCCGGACTATGAAAAACTGTTTTTT.

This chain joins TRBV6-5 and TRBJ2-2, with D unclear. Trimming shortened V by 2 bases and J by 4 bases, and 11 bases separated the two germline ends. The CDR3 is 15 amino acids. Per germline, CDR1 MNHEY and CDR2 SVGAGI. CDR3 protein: CASSYRSLGTGELFF. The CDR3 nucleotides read TGTGCCAGCAGTTACCGCTCGTTGGGCACCGGGGAGCTGTTTTTT.

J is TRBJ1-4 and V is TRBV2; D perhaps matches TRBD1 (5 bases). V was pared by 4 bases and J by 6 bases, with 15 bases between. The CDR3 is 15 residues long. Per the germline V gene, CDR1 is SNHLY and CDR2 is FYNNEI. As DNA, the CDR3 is TGTGCCAGCAGTGGCTGGGACGAGGTGGATGAAAAACTGTTTTTT. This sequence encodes CASSGWDEVDEKLFF.

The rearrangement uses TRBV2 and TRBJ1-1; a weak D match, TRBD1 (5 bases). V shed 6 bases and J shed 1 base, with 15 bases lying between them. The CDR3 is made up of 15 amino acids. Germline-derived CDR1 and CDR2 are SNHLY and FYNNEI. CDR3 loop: CASSAVGVRNTEAFF. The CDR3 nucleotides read TGTGCCAGCAGCGCAGTGGGGGTACGGAACACTGAAGCTTTCTTT.

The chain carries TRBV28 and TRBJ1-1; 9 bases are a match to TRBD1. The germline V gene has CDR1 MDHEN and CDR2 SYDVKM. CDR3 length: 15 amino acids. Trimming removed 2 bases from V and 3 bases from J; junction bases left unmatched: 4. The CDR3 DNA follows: TGTGCCAGCAGTTTACCGGGACAGGGTCACACTGAAGCTTTCTTT. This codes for CASSLPGQGHTEAFF.

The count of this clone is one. Here the CDR3 DNA reads TGCGCCAGCAGTGAGGACAGGGTGGTGAACACTGAAGCTTTCTTT. It encodes CASSEDRVVNTEAFF. The chain carries TRBV10-1 and TRBJ1-1; the match to TRBD1 covers 7 bases. The germline V gene has CDR1 WNHNN and CDR2 SYGVQD (reference sequence). The V gene end was trimmed by 2 bases and the J gene end by 0 bases; junction bases not matched to a gene: 3. The CDR3 covers 15 residues.

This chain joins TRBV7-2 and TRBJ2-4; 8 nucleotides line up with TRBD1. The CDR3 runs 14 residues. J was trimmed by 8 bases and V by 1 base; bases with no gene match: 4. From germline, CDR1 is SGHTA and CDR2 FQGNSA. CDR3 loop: CASSLVQGADIQYF. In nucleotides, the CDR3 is TGTGCCAGCAGCTTAGTTCAGGGGGCGGACATTCAGTACTTC.

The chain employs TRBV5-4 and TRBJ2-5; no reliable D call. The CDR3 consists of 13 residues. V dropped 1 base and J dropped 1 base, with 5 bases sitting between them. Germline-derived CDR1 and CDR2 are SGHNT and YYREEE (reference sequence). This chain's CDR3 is CASSLTFQETQYF. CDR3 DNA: TGTGCCAGCAGCTTGACGTTCCAAGAGACCCAGTACTTC.

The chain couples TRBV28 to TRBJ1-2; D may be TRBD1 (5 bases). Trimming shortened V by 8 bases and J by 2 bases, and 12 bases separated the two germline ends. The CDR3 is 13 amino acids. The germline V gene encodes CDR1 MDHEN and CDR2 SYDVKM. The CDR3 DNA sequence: TGTGCCAGCGGGCGGGGGAGGAACTATGGCTACACCTTC. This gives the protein CASGRGRNYGYTF.